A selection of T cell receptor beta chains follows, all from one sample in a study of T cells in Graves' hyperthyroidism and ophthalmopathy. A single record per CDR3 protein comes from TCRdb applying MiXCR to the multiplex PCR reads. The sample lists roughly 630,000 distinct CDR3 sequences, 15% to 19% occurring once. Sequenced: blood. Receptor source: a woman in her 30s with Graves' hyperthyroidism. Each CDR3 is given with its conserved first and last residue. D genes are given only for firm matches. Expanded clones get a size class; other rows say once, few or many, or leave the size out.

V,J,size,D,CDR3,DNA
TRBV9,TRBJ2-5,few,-,CASSVGASQNGETQYF,TGTGCCAGCAGCGTAGGAGCCTCACAAAACGGCGAGACCCAGTACTTC
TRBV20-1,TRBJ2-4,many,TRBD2,CSAPNAGGDKNIQYF,TGCAGTGCCCCCAACGCGGGAGGTGACAAAAACATTCAGTACTTC
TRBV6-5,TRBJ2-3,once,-,CASSFLGVADTQYF,TGTGCCAGCAGTTTTCTGGGGGTTGCAGATACGCAGTATTTT
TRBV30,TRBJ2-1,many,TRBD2,CAWRAPGLGSPEQFF,TGTGCCTGGAGGGCACCGGGACTAGGATCCCCTGAGCAGTTCTTC
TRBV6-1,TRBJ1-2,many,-,CASSGVGDYGYTF,TGTGCCAGCAGTGGAGTCGGGGACTATGGCTACACCTTC
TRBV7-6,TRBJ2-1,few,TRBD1,CASLAIGQEDYNEQFF,TGTGCCAGCTTAGCTATCGGACAGGAGGACTACAATGAGCAGTTCTTC
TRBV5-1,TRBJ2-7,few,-,CASGSSGGAYEQYF,TGCGCCAGCGGCTCCTCTGGCGGGGCCTACGAGCAGTACTTC
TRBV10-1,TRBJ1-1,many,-,CASSVRGYAEAFF,TGCGCCAGCAGTGTCAGAGGGTACGCTGAAGCTTTCTTT
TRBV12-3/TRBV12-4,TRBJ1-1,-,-,CASIDPRSEAFF,TGTGCCAGCATTGATCCTCGGTCTGAAGCTTTCTTT
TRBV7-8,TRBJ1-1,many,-,CASSLGGAGTTEAFF,TGTGCCAGCAGCTTAGGGGGTGCGGGGACAACTGAAGCTTTCTTT
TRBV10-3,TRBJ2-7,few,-,CAIKETTTYEQYF,TGTGCCATCAAAGAGACCACCACCTACGAGCAGTACTTC
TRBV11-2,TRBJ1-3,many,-,CASSHSGNTIYF,TGTGCCAGCAGCCACTCTGGAAACACCATATATTTT
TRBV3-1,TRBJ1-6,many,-,CASSQVAGSPLHF,TGTGCCAGCAGCCAGGTGGCTGGTTCACCCCTCCACTTT
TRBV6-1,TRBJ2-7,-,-,CASSEGWEYEQYF,TGTGCCAGCAGCGAAGGTTGGGAGTACGAGCAGTACTTC
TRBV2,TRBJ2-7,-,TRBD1,CASQGTDYEQYF,TGTGCCAGCCAGGGGACAGACTACGAGCAGTACTTC
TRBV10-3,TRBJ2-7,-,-,CASPNQTSLYFCASSFLNSYEQYF,-
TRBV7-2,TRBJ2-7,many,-,CASSDTYEQYF,TGTGCCAGCAGTGACACCTACGAGCAGTACTTC
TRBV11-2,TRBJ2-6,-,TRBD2,CASSSSSGSPFRFGANVLTF,TGTGCCAGCAGCTCATCTAGCGGGAGCCCGTTTCGGTTTGGGGCCAACGTCCTGACTTTC
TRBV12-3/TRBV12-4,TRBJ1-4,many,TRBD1,CASSLGAGGKLFF,TGTGCCAGCAGTTTAGGTGCAGGGGGGAAACTGTTTTTT
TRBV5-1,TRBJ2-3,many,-,CASSKGPDRPDTQYF,TGCGCCAGCAGCAAGGGACCCGACCGCCCAGATACGCAGTATTTT
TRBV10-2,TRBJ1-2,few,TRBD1,CASSESKILGQSLYGYTF,TGCGCCAGCAGTGAGTCGAAAATTCTGGGACAGTCGCTCTATGGCTACACCTTC
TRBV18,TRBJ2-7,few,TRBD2,CASSPKAGGPQSSYEQYF,TGTGCCAGCTCACCAAAGGCGGGAGGGCCACAGAGCTCCTACGAGCAGTACTTC